Sequencing of this T cell receptor beta chain was carried out in a study of human T cells and chemical hapten exposure. Turning to the study itself: The sensitizer, 2% DPC, was used on around 2 cm by around 2 cm of upper inner arm skin.

Time point noted: patch test 1, 2 weeks after DPC sensitization. As for treatment: therapeutic diphenylcyclopropenone sensitization with weekly scalp DPC. Unfractionated whole blood yielded total RNA. Trimming cost V 1 base and J 4 bases, with 16 bases left between them. In germline, CDR1 is MNHEY, CDR2 SVGAGI. CDR3 length: 16 amino acids. This clonotype was picked up a small number of times. Its antigen is not known. Each cDNA molecule in the library carried unique molecular identifiers. TCRdb re-called the RACE reads with MiXCR, one entry per CDR3 protein. The table has a few hundred thousand distinct CDR3 sequences, approximately 4.4% seen once. Findings of the study overall: The study found expanded TCRs formed significantly more large CDR3 similarity clusters than controls.

This clonotype originated in a woman between 45 and 65 years old with alopecia areata. Some clones in this sample may be carry-over from other donors' samples. This specimen was whole blood, taken in connection with sensitization to the hapten diphenylcyclopropenone (DPC). The chain carries TRBV6-5 and TRBJ1-1, with D tentatively TRBD1 (5 bases). The CDR3 nucleotides are TGTGCCAGCAGTTACTTTTTAGGTACAGGCCCCACTGAAGCTTTCTTT. It translates to CASSYFLGTGPTEAFF.